This T cell receptor (beta chain) is drawn from a study of post-analysis software for immune sequencing data. Study-level points and caveats: Samples made in the same batch grouped tightly together by F measure. Patients had higher frequencies than controls of roughly five TRBV segments, including TRBV5-6, TRBV5-1 and TRBV20-1.

Details on this clonotype: Antigen specificity is unknown.

Tagging with unique molecular identifiers was a feature of the TCR beta cDNA libraries. TCRdb reanalysed the PCR reads using MiXCR and keeps one entry per CDR3 protein. Here the sample spans hundreds of thousands of distinct CDR3 sequences, 53% being singletons. V shed 0 bases and J shed 10 bases, with 8 bases lying between them. The CDR3 consists of 13 residues. In germline, CDR1 is SGHRS, CDR2 YFSETQ. This sequence joins TRBV5-1 and TRBJ1-6; D remains ambiguous. Source material: blood. The TCR originated in a girl between 10 and 17 years old with multiple sclerosis. CDR3 nucleotide sequence: TGCGCCAGCAGCTTGGGGGCGGACTCACCCCTCCACTTT. Protein sequence: CASSLGADSPLHF.